The 27 T cell receptor beta chains below come from one sample, sequenced in a study of CD4+ T cells in melanoma. Profiled with immunoSEQ multiplex PCR; TCRdb holds only in-frame clones, not every one. The sample has approximately 16,000 clones, approximately 88% seen once. Sample: cells from a culture (not recorded whether cultured in vitro). These receptor sequences come from a human donor with melanoma.

The chain joins TRBV5-1 to TRBJ1-5; no definite D call. CDR3 size: 15 residues. Germline V CDR1 and CDR2: SGHRS, YFSETQ. V lost 1 base, J lost 6 bases, and 14 bases lay in between. The CDR3 is CASSLTFGLSQPQHF. The CDR3 DNA reads TGCGCCAGCAGCTTGACGTTCGGTCTATCTCAGCCCCAGCATTTT.

The chain employs TRBV2 and TRBJ1-6; D is possibly TRBD1 (6 bases). Germline V lookup: CDR1 SNHLY, CDR2 FYNNEI. This CDR3 is 16 amino acids long. Trimming left V 6 bases short and J 6 bases short, with 18 bases between. CDR3: CASRTTGLAINSPLHF. The CDR3 coding sequence is TGTGCCAGCAGAACAACAGGGCTGGCGATTAATTCACCCCTCCACTTT.

This chain connects TRBV29-1 to TRBJ1-5; D is perhaps TRBD1 (5 bases). CDR1 SQVTM and CDR2 ANQGSEA come from the germline V gene. The CDR3 length is 13 residues. Trimming pared 8 bases from V and 0 bases from J, leaving 11 bases between. CDR3 region: CSIRGYSNQPQHF. DNA for the CDR3: TGCAGCATTAGGGGATATAGCAATCAGCCCCAGCATTTT.

This chain uses TRBV7-9 with TRBJ1-2; D remains unclear. The CDR3 totals 12 residues. Germline V CDR1 and CDR2: SEHNR, FQNEAQ (reference sequence). The V gene lost 5 bases and the J gene lost 4 bases, with 8 bases spanning the gap. The CDR3 nucleotides read TGTGCCAGCAGCATGGGTGGCTATGGCTACACCTTC. Translated: CASSMGGYGYTF.

The CDR3: CASSVGGQGFEAFF. CDR3 bases: TGTGCCAGCAGCGTAGGGGGACAGGGCTTTGAAGCTTTCTTT. V is TRBV9 and J is TRBJ1-1; 9 bases are a match to TRBD1. Germline assignment: CDR1 SGDLS and CDR2 YYNGEE. The CDR3 extends over 14 amino acids. Germline trimming cut 0 bases from V and 7 bases from J; bases unmatched to any gene: 4.

The rearrangement uses TRBV7-8 and TRBJ1-2, with TRBD1 as a possible D gene (5 bases). V shed 4 bases and J shed 3 bases, with 9 bases lying between them. CDR3 length equals 13 residues. From germline, CDR1 is SGHVS and CDR2 FQNEAQ. CDR3 amino acids: CASSSGGDYGYTF. CDR3 in DNA: TGTGCCAGCAGCTCCGGGGGAGACTATGGCTACACCTTC.

The CDR3 region has the DNA TGCGCCAGCAGCTCGACAGGGCTACAAGAGACCCAGTACTTC. As protein: CASSSTGLQETQYF. V usage is TRBV5-1 and J usage is TRBJ2-5; 7 positions match TRBD1. From germline, CDR1 is SGHRS and CDR2 YFSETQ. The V segment lost 3 bases and the J segment 2 bases; nucleotides outside the gene matches: 4. The CDR3 has 14 amino acids.

This chain links TRBV10-2 with TRBJ2-4, with 7 nucleotides matching TRBD2. V lost 2 bases and J lost 9; bases outside the gene matches: 7. Looked up from germline, CDR1 is WSHSY and CDR2 is SAAADI. The CDR3 consists of 14 residues. The CDR3 here is CASSETSGVGIQYF. CDR3 coding DNA: TGCGCCAGCAGTGAGACCAGCGGGGTCGGCATTCAGTACTTC.

The chain links TRBV12-5 to TRBJ1-3; 9 bases match TRBD1. This CDR3 contains 18 residues. Per germline, CDR1 LGHNT and CDR2 FRNRAP. Germline trimming cut 6 bases from V and 3 bases from J; bases unmatched to any gene: 15. In DNA form, the CDR3 reads TGTGCTAGTGGCTACAGGGGGCTCCGAAATACTCGTGGAAACACCATATATTTT. Its translation: CASGYRGLRNTRGNTIYF.

The CDR3 coding sequence is TGTGCCAGCAGCCAAAGGGGGGGGGATTGGGACACTGAAGCTTTCTTT. Translating it yields CASSQRGGDWDTEAFF. This chain connects TRBV4-2 to TRBJ1-1, with D possibly being TRBD1 (6 bases). Trimming pared 2 bases from V and 3 bases from J, leaving 16 bases between. Germline V gene data show CDR1 as LGHNA and CDR2 as YNFKEQ. The CDR3 is 16 amino acids.

The rearrangement links TRBV6-1 to TRBJ1-2, with D hard to call. With 3 bases removed from V and 2 bases from J, the gap between germline ends came to 13 bases. CDR3 length: 15 residues. CDR1 is MNHNS, CDR2 SASEGT, per germline. CDR3 sequence: CASSEYWAANYGYTF. The CDR3 DNA sequence: TGTGCCAGCAGTGAGTACTGGGCCGCCAACTATGGCTACACCTTC.

The chain couples TRBV5-1 to TRBJ1-6, with D perhaps matching TRBD1 (6 bases). Germline V lookup: CDR1 SGHRS, CDR2 YFSETQ. With 8 bases removed from V and 8 bases from J, the gap between germline ends came to 14 bases. This CDR3 is built from 13 residues. DNA of the CDR3: TGCGCCAGTCGGGACAACGACGATTCACCCCTCCACTTT. The encoded protein is CASRDNDDSPLHF.

The chain carries TRBV5-1 and TRBJ1-2; the match to TRBD1 covers 8 bases. There are 13 residues in the CDR3. V shed 7 bases, J shed 7 bases, and the junction held 9 bases outside the gene matches. The germline gives CDR1 SGHRS, CDR2 YFSETQ. Here the CDR3 reads CASGEAGGFGYTF. For the CDR3, the DNA is TGCGCCAGCGGGGAGGCAGGGGGCTTTGGCTACACCTTC.

This sequence joins TRBV7-9 and TRBJ1-4; no firm D call. The germline CDR1 and CDR2 sequences are SEHNR and FQNEAQ (reference sequence). Trimming removed 2 bases at V and 5 bases at J, with 6 bases between. The CDR3 is 13 amino acids. The CDR3 region is CASSLLLNEKLFF. CDR3 DNA: TGTGCCAGCAGCTTACTTTTAAATGAAAAACTGTTTTTT.

The chain employs TRBV9 and TRBJ2-2; possible D gene TRBD2, 6 bases. V was cut by 3 bases and J by 5 bases, with 17 bases left in between. CDR1 SGDLS and CDR2 YYNGEE come from the germline V gene. This CDR3 spans 16 amino acids. CDR3 DNA: TGTGCCAGCAGCGCCGGACTACTTACACTGACCGGGGAGCTGTTTTTT. Its translation is CASSAGLLTLTGELFF.

The chain links TRBV4-1 to TRBJ1-4; TRBD1 matches 7 bases. This CDR3 region has 14 residues. Germline V gene sequence: CDR1 MGHRA, CDR2 YSYEKL. V shed 3 bases and J 7 bases; nucleotides not matched to a gene: 5. CDR3 DNA: TGCGCCAGCAGCCACCCGGGACAGATTGAAAAACTGTTTTTT. Translated, it gives CASSHPGQIEKLFF.

The rearrangement uses TRBV5-6 and TRBJ1-2; D is undetermined. Germline lookup yields CDR1 SGHDT and CDR2 YYEEEE. The CDR3 is made up of 14 amino acids. V was pared by 4 bases and J by 7 bases, with 17 bases between. The CDR3 nucleotides read TGTGCCAGCAGCGTACGATGGGTGGGGTCTGGCTACACCTTC. Amino acids: CASSVRWVGSGYTF.

The chain employs TRBV18 and TRBJ1-3; D is uncertain. CDR3 length: 14 residues. Germline V gene data show CDR1 as KGHSH and CDR2 as LQKENI. Between the trimmed V and J ends, which lost 2 bases and 2 bases, there was a span of 7 bases. As DNA, the CDR3 is TGTGCCAGCTCACCAGGCTTAACTGGAAACACCATATATTTT. It is translated as CASSPGLTGNTIYF.

The V gene is TRBV7-9, the J gene TRBJ2-5; 10 positions agree with TRBD2. This CDR3 spans 13 amino acids. Looked up from germline, CDR1 is SEHNR and CDR2 is FQNEAQ (reference sequence). V lost 8 bases to trimming and J lost 5 bases; unmatched junction nucleotides: 5. The CDR3 DNA sequence: TGTGCCAGCGGGAATAGCGGGAGGGAGACCCAGTACTTC. Translation: CASGNSGRETQYF. The complete variable domain, with remaining parts taken from reference TRBV7-9 and TRBJ2-5, reads DTGVSQNPRHKITKRGQNVTFRCDPISEHNRLYWYRQTLGQGPEFLTYFQNEAQLEKSRLLSDRFSAERPKGSFSTLEIQRTEQGDSAMYLCASGNSGRETQYFGPGTRLLVL.

The rearrangement uses TRBV12-5 and TRBJ1-1, with D possibly being TRBD1 (6 bases). This CDR3 is 18 amino acids long. Germline CDR1 reads LGHNT; CDR2 reads FRNRAP. Trimming pared 2 bases from V and 0 bases from J, leaving 19 bases between. The CDR3 region has the DNA TGTGCTAGTGGTTTGACCGGGACACTTATCGTCGTGAACACTGAAGCTTTCTTT. Protein product: CASGLTGTLIVVNTEAFF. The variable domain in full, completed from reference TRBV12-5 and TRBJ1-1, reads DARVTQTPRHKVTEMGQEVTMRCQPILGHNTVFWYRQTMMQGLELLAYFRNRAPLDDSGMPKDRFSAEMPDATLATLKIQPSEPRDSAVYFCASGLTGTLIVVNTEAFFGQGTRLTVV.

This chain joins TRBV11-2 and TRBJ1-2; perhaps TRBD1 as D (5 bases). Germline CDR1 and CDR2: SGHAT and FQNNGV. Between the trimmed V and J ends, which lost 5 bases and 6 bases, there was a span of 22 bases. There are 16 residues in the CDR3. CDR3 in DNA: TGTGCCAGCAGCCCGGAGGGAGCGGGGGTATGGGATGGCTACACCTTC. As protein: CASSPEGAGVWDGYTF.

V gene TRBV6-6 combines with J gene TRBJ1-2; possibly TRBD1 for D (5 bases). Germline V gives CDR1 MNHNY, CDR2 SVGAGI (reference sequence). V shed 3 bases and J shed 3 bases, with 8 bases lying between them. The CDR3 has 13 residues. Here the CDR3 reads CASSYQGDYGYTF. CDR3 bases: TGTGCCAGCAGTTATCAGGGTGACTATGGCTACACCTTC.

The V and J genes are TRBV5-4 and TRBJ2-5; 8 bases are a match to TRBD2. V shed 3 bases, J shed 5 bases, and the junction held 12 bases outside the gene matches. Germline assignment: CDR1 SGHNT and CDR2 YYREEE (reference sequence). The CDR3 spans 16 residues. CDR3 in amino acids: CASSYLTGGPGETQYF. CDR3 DNA: TGTGCCAGCAGCTATCTCACGGGGGGGCCGGGTGAGACCCAGTACTTC.

This chain connects TRBV6-1 to TRBJ1-3; D not certain. The V end was cut by 0 bases, the J end by 0 bases, with 9 bases between. The CDR3 extends over 16 amino acids. Germline V lookup: CDR1 MNHNS, CDR2 SASEGT. The CDR3, as DNA: TGTGCCAGCAGTGAAGCGCTATGGCACTCTGGAAACACCATATATTTT. This gives the protein CASSEALWHSGNTIYF.

This clone was seen a handful of times. V is TRBV5-1 and J is TRBJ2-3, with 11 bases lining up with TRBD2. V lost 4 bases and J lost 2; bases outside the gene matches: 6. The CDR3 is 16 residues long. The germline V gene encodes CDR1 SGHRS and CDR2 YFSETQ. The CDR3 sequence: CASSKASGGPTDTQYF. CDR3 nucleotide sequence: TGCGCCAGCAGCAAGGCTAGCGGGGGGCCCACAGATACGCAGTATTTT. The complete variable domain, with remaining parts taken from reference TRBV5-1 and TRBJ2-3, reads KAGVTQTPRYLIKTRGQQVTLSCSPISGHRSVSWYQQTPGQGLQFLFEYFSETQRNKGNFPGRFSGRQFSNSRSEMNVSTLELGDSALYLCASSKASGGPTDTQYFGPGTRLTVL.

The CDR3 DNA sequence: TGCGCCAGCAGCTTGGCAGGAATAAAAAACATTCAGTACTTC. Protein sequence: CASSLAGIKNIQYF. The V gene is TRBV5-1, the J gene TRBJ2-4, with D unresolved. This CDR3 region has 14 residues. V was shortened by 0 bases and J by 4 bases, with 8 bases between the two germline ends. Germline V lookup: CDR1 SGHRS, CDR2 YFSETQ.

The chain uses TRBV29-1 and TRBJ2-7; D perhaps matches TRBD2 (5 bases). The germline gives CDR1 SQVTM, CDR2 ANQGSEA. This CDR3 has 12 residues. With 4 bases removed from V and 3 bases from J, the gap between germline ends came to 10 bases. The CDR3 is CSVGPRDYEQYF. CDR3 DNA sequence: TGCAGCGTTGGGCCCCGGGACTACGAGCAGTACTTC.